The present T cell receptor beta chain was sequenced within a study of T cells in Graves' hyperthyroidism and ophthalmopathy. The length of the CDR3 is 13 residues. V was clipped by 5 bases and J by 0 bases, with 8 bases between them. Looked up from germline, CDR1 is DFQATT and CDR2 is SNEGSKA (reference sequence). Amplified TCR beta CDR3 regions came from RNA transcripts. When the TCR CDR3 underwent first-round RT-PCR, the HTBI primer set was used. TCRdb reprocessed the multiplex PCR reads with MiXCR, giving one entry per CDR3 protein. The sample lists about 620,000 distinct CDR3 sequences, around 15% seen once, with less than 4.5% in the top ten. The source of the PBMCs was over 8.5 ml of fresh peripheral blood.

The receptor was derived from a woman in her 30s with Graves' hyperthyroidism. The chain links TRBV20-1 to TRBJ1-5; no definite D call. The sample comprised blood. CDR3 amino acids: CSAFQDSNQPQHF. In nucleotides, the CDR3 is TGCAGTGCTTTCCAGGATAGCAATCAGCCCCAGCATTTT.